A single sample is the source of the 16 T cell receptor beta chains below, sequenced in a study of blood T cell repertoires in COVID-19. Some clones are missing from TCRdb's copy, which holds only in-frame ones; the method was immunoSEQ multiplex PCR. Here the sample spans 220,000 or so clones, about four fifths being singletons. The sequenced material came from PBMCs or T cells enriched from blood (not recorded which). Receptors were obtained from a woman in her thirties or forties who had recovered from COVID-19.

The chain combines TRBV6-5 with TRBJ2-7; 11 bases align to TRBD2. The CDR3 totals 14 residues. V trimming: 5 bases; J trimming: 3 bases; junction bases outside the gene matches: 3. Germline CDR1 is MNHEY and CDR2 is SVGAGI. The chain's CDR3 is CASSRGTSGYEQYF. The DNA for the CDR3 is TGTGCCAGCAGTCGCGGGACTAGCGGCTACGAGCAGTACTTC.

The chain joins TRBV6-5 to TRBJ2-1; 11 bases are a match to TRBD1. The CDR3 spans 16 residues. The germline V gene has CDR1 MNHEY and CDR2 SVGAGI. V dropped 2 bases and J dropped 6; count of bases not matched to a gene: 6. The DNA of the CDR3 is TGTGCCAGCAGTTACGCAGGGACAGGGGGGGTCAATGAGCAGTTCTTC. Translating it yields CASSYAGTGGVNEQFF.

The CDR3 region has the DNA TGTGCCAGCAGCGAAACACCAGGGATTTCCTACGAGCAGTACGTC. Protein: CASSETPGISYEQYV. The chain carries TRBV5-5 and TRBJ2-7; possibly TRBD1 for D (5 bases). The germline gives CDR1 SGHKS, CDR2 YYEKEE (reference sequence). V lost 4 bases and J lost 1, with 15 bases in between. The CDR3 extends over 15 amino acids.

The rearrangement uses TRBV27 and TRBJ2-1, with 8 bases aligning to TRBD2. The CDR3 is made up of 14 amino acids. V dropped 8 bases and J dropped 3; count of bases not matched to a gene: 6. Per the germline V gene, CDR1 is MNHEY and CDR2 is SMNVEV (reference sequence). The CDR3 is CASSRTSSYNEQFF. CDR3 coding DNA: TGTGCCAGCTCAAGGACTAGCAGCTACAATGAGCAGTTCTTC.

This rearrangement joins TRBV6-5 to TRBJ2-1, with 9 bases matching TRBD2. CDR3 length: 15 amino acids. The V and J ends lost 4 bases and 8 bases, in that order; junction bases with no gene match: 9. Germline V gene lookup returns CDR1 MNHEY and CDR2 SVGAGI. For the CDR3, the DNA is TGTGCCAGCAGTTCGTTTGGCGGGAGGGCGGATGAGCAGTTCTTC. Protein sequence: CASSSFGGRADEQFF.

CDR3: CASSSVQGNRETQYF. The CDR3 DNA reads TGTGCCAGCAGTTCTGTACAGGGGAACAGAGAGACCCAGTACTTC. This chain links TRBV6-2 or TRBV6-3 with TRBJ2-5; the match to TRBD1 covers 7 bases. Germline V gene data show CDR1 as MNHEY and CDR2 as SVGEGT. The CDR3 runs to 15 residues. V gave up 4 bases and J gave up 4 bases; unmatched junction bases: 9.

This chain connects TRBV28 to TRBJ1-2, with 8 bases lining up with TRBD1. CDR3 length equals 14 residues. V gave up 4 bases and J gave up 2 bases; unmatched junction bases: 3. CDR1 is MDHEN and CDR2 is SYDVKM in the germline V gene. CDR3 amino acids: CASSSRQGNYGYTF. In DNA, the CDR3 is TGTGCCAGCAGTTCCCGACAGGGGAACTATGGCTACACCTTC.

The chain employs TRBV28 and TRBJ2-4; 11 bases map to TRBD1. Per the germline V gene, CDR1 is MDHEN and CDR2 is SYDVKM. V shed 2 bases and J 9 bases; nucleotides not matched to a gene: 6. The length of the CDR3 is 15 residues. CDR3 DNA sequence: TGTGCCAGCAGTTTAGGGGGACAGGGGGGTGGCATTCAGTACTTC. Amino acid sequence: CASSLGGQGGGIQYF. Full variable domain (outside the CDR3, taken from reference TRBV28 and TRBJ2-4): DVKVTQSSRYLVKRTGEKVFLECVQDMDHENMFWYRQDPGLGLRLIYFSYDVKMKEKGDIPEGYSVSREKKERFSLILESASTNQTSMYLCASSLGGQGGGIQYFGAGTRLSVL.

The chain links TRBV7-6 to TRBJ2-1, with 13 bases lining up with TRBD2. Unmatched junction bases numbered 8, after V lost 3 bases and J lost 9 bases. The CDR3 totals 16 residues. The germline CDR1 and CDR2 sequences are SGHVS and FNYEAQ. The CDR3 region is CASSFSSGLAGSEQFF. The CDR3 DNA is TGTGCCAGCAGCTTTTCCTCGGGACTAGCGGGAAGTGAGCAGTTCTTC.

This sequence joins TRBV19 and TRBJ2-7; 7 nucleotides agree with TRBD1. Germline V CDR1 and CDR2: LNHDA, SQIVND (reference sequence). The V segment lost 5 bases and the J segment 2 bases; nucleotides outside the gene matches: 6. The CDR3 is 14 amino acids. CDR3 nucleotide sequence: TGTGCCAGTAGTCTACGACAGGGTCCCTACGAGCAGTACTTC. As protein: CASSLRQGPYEQYF.

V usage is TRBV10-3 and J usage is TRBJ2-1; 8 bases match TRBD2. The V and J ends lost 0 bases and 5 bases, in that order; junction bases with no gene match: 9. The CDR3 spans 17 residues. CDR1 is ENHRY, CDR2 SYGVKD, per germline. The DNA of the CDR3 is TGTGCCATCAGTGAGTCGAAGTCCGGGGGGGCGGACAATGAGCAGTTCTTC. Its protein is CAISESKSGGADNEQFF.

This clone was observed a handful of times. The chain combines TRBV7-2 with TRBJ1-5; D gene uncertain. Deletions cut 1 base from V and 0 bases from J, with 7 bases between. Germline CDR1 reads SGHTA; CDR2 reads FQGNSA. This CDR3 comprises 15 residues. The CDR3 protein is CASSLVRHSNQPQHF. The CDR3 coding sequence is TGTGCCAGCAGCTTAGTGCGGCATAGCAATCAGCCCCAGCATTTT.

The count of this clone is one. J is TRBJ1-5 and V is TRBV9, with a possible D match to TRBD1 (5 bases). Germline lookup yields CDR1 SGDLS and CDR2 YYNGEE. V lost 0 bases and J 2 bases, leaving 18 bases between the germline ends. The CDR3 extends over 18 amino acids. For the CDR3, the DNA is TGTGCCAGCAGCGTAGAGAACCGTAGGACACCGGGCAATCAGCCCCAGCATTTT. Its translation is CASSVENRRTPGNQPQHF.

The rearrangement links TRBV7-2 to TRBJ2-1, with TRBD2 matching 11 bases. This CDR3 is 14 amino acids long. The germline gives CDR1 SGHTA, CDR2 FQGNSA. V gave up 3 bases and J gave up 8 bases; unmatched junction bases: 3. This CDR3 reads CASSLASGRHEQFF. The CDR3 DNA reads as TGTGCCAGCAGCTTGGCTAGCGGGAGGCATGAGCAGTTCTTC.

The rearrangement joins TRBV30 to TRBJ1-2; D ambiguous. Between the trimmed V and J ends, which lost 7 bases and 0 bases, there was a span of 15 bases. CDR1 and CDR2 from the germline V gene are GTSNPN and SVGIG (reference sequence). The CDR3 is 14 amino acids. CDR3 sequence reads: CAYPVPGANYGYTF. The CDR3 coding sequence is TGTGCCTACCCCGTACCTGGAGCTAACTATGGCTACACCTTC.

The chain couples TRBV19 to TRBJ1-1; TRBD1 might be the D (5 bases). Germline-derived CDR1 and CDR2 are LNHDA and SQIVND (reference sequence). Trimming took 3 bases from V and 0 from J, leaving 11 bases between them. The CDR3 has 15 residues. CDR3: CASSIGQGMNTEAFF. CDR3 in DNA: TGTGCCAGTAGTATCGGGCAGGGCATGAACACTGAAGCTTTCTTT. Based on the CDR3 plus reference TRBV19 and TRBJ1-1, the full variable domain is DGGITQSPKYLFRKEGQNVTLSCEQNLNHDAMYWYRQDPGQGLRLIYYSQIVNDFQKGDIAEGYSVSREKKESFPLTVTSAQKNPTAFYLCASSIGQGMNTEAFFGQGTRLTVV.